A selection of T cell receptor beta chains follows, all from one sample in a study of shared clonotypes between healthy human individuals. Clones were read by immunoSEQ multiplex PCR, and TCRdb kept only the in-frame ones, dropping some. The table has roughly 2.5 million clones, 85% to 95% seen once. The specimen was naive CD4+ T cells sorted from blood. All receptors come from a man younger than 35 in good health. CDR3s include the opening cysteine and the closing phenylalanine or tryptophan. D genes are given only for firm matches. Not all rows give a size; the values are once, few, many and, for expanded clones, a class.

TRBD1	TRBV19	NA	TRBJ2-1	TGTGCCAGTAGTGACAGGGGTTCCTACAATGAGCAGTTCTTC	CASSDRGSYNEQFF
NA	TRBV7-9	NA	TRBJ2-5	TGTGCCAGCAGCCCAACGGGGGCCTTCCAAGAGACCCAGTACTTC	CASSPTGAFQETQYF
NA	TRBV7-9	NA	TRBJ1-4	TGTGCCAGCAGCCTACGCGGACCAACTAATGAAAAACTGTTTTTT	CASSLRGPTNEKLFF
NA	TRBV18	NA	TRBJ2-1	TGTGCCAGCTCAAGACTAGAAATCGATGAGCAGTTCTTC	CASSRLEIDEQFF
TRBD1	TRBV6-5	NA	TRBJ2-3	TGTGCCAGCAGATTTACAGGGGTCAGCACAGATACGCAGTATTTT	CASRFTGVSTDTQYF
TRBD1	TRBV2	NA	TRBJ1-1	TGTGCCACCCACCGCGACAGGGATACTGAAGCTTTCTTT	CATHRDRDTEAFF
NA	TRBV28	NA	TRBJ2-3	TGTGCCAGCAGTTTAAGGGGGAACACAGATACGCAGTATTTT	CASSLRGNTDTQYF
TRBD1	TRBV29-1	NA	TRBJ1-2	TGCAGCGTTACGACAGGGGGCGTCTATGGCTACACCTTC	CSVTTGGVYGYTF
TRBD1	TRBV5-5	NA	TRBJ1-6	TGTGCCAGCAGCCAGACAGGGTATAATTCACCCCTCCACTTT	CASSQTGYNSPLHF
NA	TRBV10-3	NA	TRBJ2-7	TGTGCCATCAGTGATAAACGGAGGATCCACTACGAGCAGTACTTC	CAISDKRRIHYEQYF
TRBD2	TRBV7-9	few	TRBJ2-3	TGTGCCAGCAGCTTAAGCGGGGGCACAGATACGCAGTATTTT	CASSLSGGTDTQYF
NA	TRBV6-5	NA	TRBJ2-7	TGTGCCAGCAGTTGGCGGCTCGAGCAGTACTTC	CASSWRLEQYF
NA	TRBV21-1	once	TRBJ2-3	TGTGCCAGCAGCAACCCCTCCCCCCTAGCGGGGGTGGGTGTGGATACGCAGTATTTT	CASSNPSPLAGVGVDTQYF
NA	TRBV7-2	NA	TRBJ2-7	TGTGCCAGCAGCCCTCCGAGCGTTTCCTACGAGCAGTACTTC	CASSPPSVSYEQYF
TRBD1	TRBV2	NA	TRBJ2-1	TGTGCCAGCAGTCAACAGGGGGCATTCTACAATGAGCAGTTCTTC	CASSQQGAFYNEQFF
NA	TRBV9	NA	TRBJ2-1	TGTGCCAGCAGCCGAGTCGCCAATGAGCAGTTCTTC	CASSRVANEQFF
TRBD1	TRBV19	NA	TRBJ1-1	TGTGCCAGTAGTATAAGGGGGCAGCTGAACACTGAAGCTTTCTTT	CASSIRGQLNTEAFF
NA	TRBV2	NA	TRBJ2-1	TGTGCCAGCAGGGTCGACGGGCGACAAGGGCCGGCCTACAATGAGCAGTTCTTC	CASRVDGRQGPAYNEQFF
NA	TRBV18	NA	TRBJ2-3	TGTGCCAGCTCACCAGATTCTAGCACAGATACGCAGTATTTT	CASSPDSSTDTQYF
NA	TRBV28	NA	TRBJ1-1	TGTGCCAGCAGTTTCCGTCTGGGGGGTGAAGCTTTCTTT	CASSFRLGGEAFF
TRBD2	TRBV11-2	NA	TRBJ2-1	TGTGCCAGCAGCTTAGTAGCGGGACTATCCTACAATGAGCAGTTCTTC	CASSLVAGLSYNEQFF
TRBD2	TRBV4-1	NA	TRBJ2-5	TGCGCCAGCAGCCAAGATATGGTAGCGGGAGGGCGTGAGACCCAGTACTTC	CASSQDMVAGGRETQYF
NA	TRBV27	NA	TRBJ2-7	TGTGCCAGCAGTCCACGCGAGGACAGTTTCCCTCGATACGAGCAGTACTTC	CASSPREDSFPRYEQYF
NA	TRBV7-2	NA	TRBJ2-7	TGTGCCAGCAGCTCTCGACGGAGCTCCTACGAGCAGTACTTC	CASSSRRSSYEQYF
NA	TRBV30	NA	TRBJ1-3	TGTGCCTGGAGTGGGTTTCTTGGAAACTCTGGAAACACCATATATTTT	CAWSGFLGNSGNTIYF
NA	TRBV18	NA	TRBJ1-3	TGTGCCAGCTCACCGAGCGGGACACGAACTTCTCGAAACACCATATATTTT	CASSPSGTRTSRNTIYF
NA	TRBV7-2	NA	TRBJ1-5	TGTGCCAGCAGCTTATACTACGTAACTGCAACGAATCAGCCCCAGCATTTT	CASSLYYVTATNQPQHF
NA	TRBV5-1	NA	TRBJ2-5	TGCGCCAGCCACCAAGAGGGGACCCAGTACTTC	CASHQEGTQYF
TRBD1	TRBV4-2	NA	TRBJ2-3	TGTGCCAGCAGCCAAGACAGGGGGTATAACACAGATACGCAGTATTTT	CASSQDRGYNTDTQYF
NA	TRBV11-2	NA	TRBJ2-3	TGTGCCAGCAATCTCGCGGGCACAGATACGCAGTATTTT	CASNLAGTDTQYF
NA	TRBV6-5	NA	TRBJ2-1	TGTGCCAGCAAGGAGACTAACTACAATGAGCAGTTCTTC	CASKETNYNEQFF
NA	TRBV18	NA	TRBJ1-2	TGTGCCAGCTCACCCAGCGGCCTCTATGGCTACACCTTC	CASSPSGLYGYTF
NA	TRBV11-3	NA	TRBJ1-6	TGTGCCAGCAGCTCGGGTGACAGTCGGAATTCACCCCTCCACTTT	CASSSGDSRNSPLHF
NA	TRBV6-1	NA	TRBJ1-1	TGTGCCAGCAGTGAAAATAGTCTTAAGAACACTGAAGCTTTCTTT	CASSENSLKNTEAFF
NA	TRBV30	NA	TRBJ1-3	TGTGCCTGGAACAGGGACCCTGGAAACACCATATATTTT	CAWNRDPGNTIYF